This T cell receptor (beta chain) comes out of a study of technical replicates of blood from a few donors (dated by TCRdb to the late 2010s). For this clone: Its antigen specificity is not known. Qualities for individual bases were not recorded, and no much larger clone is one base off.

The CDR1 and CDR2 encoded by the germline V gene are LGHNT and FRNRAP. Inclusive of the bounding cysteine and phenylalanine, the CDR3 is 12 residues long. The kept DNA is CDR3 alone, 36 bases in frame from the first base. V loses 7 bases, J loses 5 bases, and the germline ends lie 10 bases apart. Receptor amplification or capture employed the immunoSEQ multiplex PCR assay. As stored in TCRdb, this immuneACCESS dataset retains in-frame rearrangements with V and J assigned. A fraction of the clones does not appear; measured against another copy, unresolved V genes explain less than half of the discrepancy, and the remainder lacks a known reason. The sample contains roughly 56,000 clones, nearly 95% of them found a single time. The top ten clones comprise about 3.2% of the sample.

The chain is encoded by TRBV12-5 joined to TRBJ2-3, with no confidently assigned D gene. This receptor was obtained from a human donor in good health. Some clones in this sample may be carry-over from other donors' samples. The source material was PBMCs. DNA sequence: TGTGCTAGTGCACCGCCGGGAGATACGCAGTATTTT. It specifies CASAPPGDTQYF.